This TCR beta chain was observed in a study of T cell repertoires in aging, cancer and after chemotherapy. The study's findings and limits: Across the chemotherapy interval, each cancer cohort showed higher median generation probability, suggesting thymic rebound.

This CDR3 contains 14 residues. V was pared by 6 bases and J by 2 bases, with 14 bases between. Germline lookup yields CDR1 SQVTM and CDR2 ANQGSEA. A mixed TRB-A/B primer pool amplified rearranged TRB by multiplex touch-down PCR. From the multiplex PCR reads, TCRdb called clonotypes with MiXCR, one entry per CDR3 protein. The sample carries about 13,000 distinct CDR3 sequences, roughly a quarter recorded once. Amplification of TCR beta used genomic DNA extracted from peripheral blood. This clonotype is medium-sized (0.01 to 0.1%) within its sample. Its antigen remains unknown. This chain connects TRBV29-1 to TRBJ2-1; perhaps TRBD1 as D (7 bases). The TCR sequence derives from a human donor with a blood cancer. Sequencing was performed on blood. For the CDR3, the DNA is TGCAGCGTGGCGGGACAGACCACCTACAATGAGCAGTTCTTC. Its protein is CSVAGQTTYNEQFF.